This TCR beta chain was identified during a study of cytomegalovirus exposure and HLA in healthy donors. This CDR3 is built from 13 residues. V lost 3 bases to trimming and J lost 3 bases, with 9 bases between them. Germline V gene sequence: CDR1 SNHLY, CDR2 FYNNEI. 13 Jbeta primers and 60 Vbeta primers were used for the PCR. Clones were sequenced by immunoSEQ multiplex PCR, and TCRdb holds only the in-frame ones, with some missing. The top ten hold approximately 1.8% of the sample, which has fewer than 250,000 clones, around 82% seen once. This clone was observed a few times. This chain joins TRBV2 and TRBJ2-7; no reliable D call. This receptor was taken from a man aged 40-49 years in good health and CMV-seropositive. Sequenced material: PBMCs. CDR3 region: CASSDSILYEQYF. In nucleotides, the CDR3 is TGTGCCAGCAGTGACAGTATTCTCTACGAGCAGTACTTC.